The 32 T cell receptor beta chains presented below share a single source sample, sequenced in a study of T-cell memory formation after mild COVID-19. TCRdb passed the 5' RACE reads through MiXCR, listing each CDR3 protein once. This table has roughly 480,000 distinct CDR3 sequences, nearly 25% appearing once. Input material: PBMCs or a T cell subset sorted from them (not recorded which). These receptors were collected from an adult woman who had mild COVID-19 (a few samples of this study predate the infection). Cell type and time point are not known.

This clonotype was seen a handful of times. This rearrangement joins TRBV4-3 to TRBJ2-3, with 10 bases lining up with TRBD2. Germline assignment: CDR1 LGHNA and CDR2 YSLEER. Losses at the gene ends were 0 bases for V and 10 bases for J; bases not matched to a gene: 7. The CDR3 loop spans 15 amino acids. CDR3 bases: TGCGCCAGCAGCCAAGATTATCTAGCGGGAGTCCCGCAGTATTTT. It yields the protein CASSQDYLAGVPQYF.

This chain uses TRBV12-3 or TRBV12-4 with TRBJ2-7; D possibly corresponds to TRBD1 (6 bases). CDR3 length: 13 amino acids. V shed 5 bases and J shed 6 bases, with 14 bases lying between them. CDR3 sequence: CASSLSTGSEQYF. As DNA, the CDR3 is TGTGCCAGCAGTCTCAGCACAGGGAGCGAGCAGTACTTC.

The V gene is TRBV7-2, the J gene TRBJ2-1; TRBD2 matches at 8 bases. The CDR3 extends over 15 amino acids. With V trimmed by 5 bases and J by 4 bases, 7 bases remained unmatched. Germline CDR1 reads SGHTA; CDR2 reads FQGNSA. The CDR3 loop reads CASSRASGLYNEQFF. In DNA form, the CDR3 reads TGTGCCAGCAGCAGAGCTAGCGGGCTTTACAATGAGCAGTTCTTC.

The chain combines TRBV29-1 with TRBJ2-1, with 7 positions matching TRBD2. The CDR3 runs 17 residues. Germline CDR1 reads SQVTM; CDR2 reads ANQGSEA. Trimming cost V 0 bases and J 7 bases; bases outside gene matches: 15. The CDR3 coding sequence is TGCAGCGTTGAAGATCGATCCTTTGGCGGGAGAGGGAATGAGCAGTTCTTC. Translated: CSVEDRSFGGRGNEQFF.

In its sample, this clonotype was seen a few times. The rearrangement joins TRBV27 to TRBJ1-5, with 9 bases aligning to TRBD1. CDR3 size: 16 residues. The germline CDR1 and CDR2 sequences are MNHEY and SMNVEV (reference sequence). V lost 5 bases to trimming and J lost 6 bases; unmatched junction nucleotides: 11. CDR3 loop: CASSPRTGAAGQPQHF. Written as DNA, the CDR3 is TGTGCCAGCAGTCCGCGGACAGGGGCGGCTGGTCAGCCCCAGCATTTT.

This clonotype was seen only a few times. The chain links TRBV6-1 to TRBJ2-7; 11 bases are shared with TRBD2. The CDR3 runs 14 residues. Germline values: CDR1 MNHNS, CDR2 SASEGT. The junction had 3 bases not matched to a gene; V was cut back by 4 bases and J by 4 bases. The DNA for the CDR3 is TGTGCCAGCAGTGTGGGACTAGCGGCTTACGAGCAGTACTTC. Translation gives CASSVGLAAYEQYF.

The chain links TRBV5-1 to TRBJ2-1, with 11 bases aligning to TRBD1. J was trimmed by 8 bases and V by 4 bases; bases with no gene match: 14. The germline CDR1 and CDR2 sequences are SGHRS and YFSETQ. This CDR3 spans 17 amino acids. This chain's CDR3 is CASSPRGTGGLTDEQFF. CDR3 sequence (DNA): TGCGCCAGCAGCCCCCGCGGGACAGGGGGTTTAACGGATGAGCAGTTCTTC.

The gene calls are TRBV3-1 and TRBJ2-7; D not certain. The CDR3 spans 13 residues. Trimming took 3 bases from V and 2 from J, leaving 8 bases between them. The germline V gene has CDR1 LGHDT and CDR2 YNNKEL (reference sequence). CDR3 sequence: CASSHSVTYEQYF. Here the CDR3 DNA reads TGTGCCAGCAGCCATTCAGTTACCTACGAGCAGTACTTC.

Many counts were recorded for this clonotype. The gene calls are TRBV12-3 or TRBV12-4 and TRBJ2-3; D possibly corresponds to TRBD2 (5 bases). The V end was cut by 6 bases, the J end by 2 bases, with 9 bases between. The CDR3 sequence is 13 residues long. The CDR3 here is CASSPRATDTQYF. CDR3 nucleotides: TGTGCCAGCAGCCCGAGGGCCACAGATACGCAGTATTTT.

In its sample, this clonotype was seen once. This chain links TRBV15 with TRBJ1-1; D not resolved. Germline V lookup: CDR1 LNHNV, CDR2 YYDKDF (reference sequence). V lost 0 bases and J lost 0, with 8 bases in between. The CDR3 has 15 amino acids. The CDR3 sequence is CATSRDRNMNTEAFF. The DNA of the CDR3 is TGTGCCACCAGCAGAGATCGGAACATGAACACTGAAGCTTTCTTT.

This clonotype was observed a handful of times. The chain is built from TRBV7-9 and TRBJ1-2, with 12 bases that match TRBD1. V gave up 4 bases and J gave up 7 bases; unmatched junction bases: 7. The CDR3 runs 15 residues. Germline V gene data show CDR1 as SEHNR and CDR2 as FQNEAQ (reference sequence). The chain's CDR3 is CASSYRDRGRGGYTF. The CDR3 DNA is TGTGCCAGCAGCTACCGGGACAGGGGGCGCGGTGGCTACACCTTC.

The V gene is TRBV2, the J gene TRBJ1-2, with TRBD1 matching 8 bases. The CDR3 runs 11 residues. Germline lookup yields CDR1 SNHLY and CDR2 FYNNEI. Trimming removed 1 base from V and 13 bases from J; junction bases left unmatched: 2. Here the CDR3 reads CASSEGTGSTF. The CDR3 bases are TGTGCCAGCAGTGAAGGGACAGGGAGCACCTTC. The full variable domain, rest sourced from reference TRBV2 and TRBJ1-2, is EPEVTQTPSHQVTQMGQEVILRCVPISNHLYFYWYRQILGQKVEFLVSFYNNEISEKSEIFDDQFSVERPDGSNFTLKIRSTKLEDSAMYFCASSEGTGSTFGSGTRLTVV.

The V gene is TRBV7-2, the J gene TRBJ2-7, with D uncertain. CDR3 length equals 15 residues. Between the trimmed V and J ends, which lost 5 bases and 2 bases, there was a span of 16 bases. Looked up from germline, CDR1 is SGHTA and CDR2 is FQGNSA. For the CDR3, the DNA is TGTGCCAGCAGCCCTCGGCTCAGCCCGCCCTACGAGCAGTACTTC. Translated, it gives CASSPRLSPPYEQYF. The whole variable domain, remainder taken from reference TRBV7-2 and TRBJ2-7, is GAGVSQSPSNKVTEKGKDVELRCDPISGHTALYWYRQSLGQGLEFLIYFQGNSAPDKSGLPSDRFSAERTGGSVSTLTIQRTQQEDSAVYLCASSPRLSPPYEQYFGPGTRLTVT.

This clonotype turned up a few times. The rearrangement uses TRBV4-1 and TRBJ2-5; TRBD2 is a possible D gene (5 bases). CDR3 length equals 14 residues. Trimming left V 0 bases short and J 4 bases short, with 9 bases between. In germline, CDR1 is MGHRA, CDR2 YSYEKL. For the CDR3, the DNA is TGCGCCAGCAGCCAAGATGACTATAGAGAGACCCAGTACTTC. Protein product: CASSQDDYRETQYF.

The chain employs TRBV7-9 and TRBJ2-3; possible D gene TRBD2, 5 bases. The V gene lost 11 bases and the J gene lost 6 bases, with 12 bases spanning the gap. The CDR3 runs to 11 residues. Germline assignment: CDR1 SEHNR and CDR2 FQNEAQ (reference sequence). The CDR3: CARGAGDTQYF. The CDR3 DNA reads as TGTGCCCGGGGAGCCGGGGATACGCAGTATTTT.

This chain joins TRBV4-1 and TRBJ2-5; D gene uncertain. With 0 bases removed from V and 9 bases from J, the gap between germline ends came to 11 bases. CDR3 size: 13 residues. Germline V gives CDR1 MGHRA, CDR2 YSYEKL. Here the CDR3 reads CASSQDLGLAQYF. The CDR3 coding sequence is TGCGCCAGCAGCCAAGATCTTGGGTTGGCCCAGTACTTC.

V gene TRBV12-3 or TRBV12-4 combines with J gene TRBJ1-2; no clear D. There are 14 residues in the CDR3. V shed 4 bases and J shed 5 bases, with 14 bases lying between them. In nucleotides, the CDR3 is TGTGCCAGCAGTTCGGCCCCCGGGAGATATGGCTACACCTTC. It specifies CASSSAPGRYGYTF.

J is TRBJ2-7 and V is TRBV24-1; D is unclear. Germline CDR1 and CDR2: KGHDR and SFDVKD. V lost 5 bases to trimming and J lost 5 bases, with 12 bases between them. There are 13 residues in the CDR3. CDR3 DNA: TGTGCCACCAGTGGTCCAGTCGTGGACGAGCAGTACTTC. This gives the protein CATSGPVVDEQYF.

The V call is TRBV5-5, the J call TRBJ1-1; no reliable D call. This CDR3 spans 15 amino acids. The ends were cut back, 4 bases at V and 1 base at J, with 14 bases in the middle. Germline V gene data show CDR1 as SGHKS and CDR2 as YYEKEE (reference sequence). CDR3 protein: CASSPLFERNTEAFF. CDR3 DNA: TGTGCCAGCAGCCCCCTCTTTGAGAGGAACACTGAAGCTTTCTTT.

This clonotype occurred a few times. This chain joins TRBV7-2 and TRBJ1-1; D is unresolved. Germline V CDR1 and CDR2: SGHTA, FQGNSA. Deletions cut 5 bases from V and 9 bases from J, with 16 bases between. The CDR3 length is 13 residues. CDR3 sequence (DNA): TGTGCCAGCAGCCCCCCCAGGAAGACTCAAGCTTTCTTT. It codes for CASSPPRKTQAFF.

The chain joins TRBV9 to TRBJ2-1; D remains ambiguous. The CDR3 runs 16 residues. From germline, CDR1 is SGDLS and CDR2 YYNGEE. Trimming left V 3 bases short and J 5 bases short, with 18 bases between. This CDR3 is CASSAPAEWVHNEQFF. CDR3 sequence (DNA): TGTGCCAGCAGCGCCCCCGCGGAATGGGTTCACAATGAGCAGTTCTTC.

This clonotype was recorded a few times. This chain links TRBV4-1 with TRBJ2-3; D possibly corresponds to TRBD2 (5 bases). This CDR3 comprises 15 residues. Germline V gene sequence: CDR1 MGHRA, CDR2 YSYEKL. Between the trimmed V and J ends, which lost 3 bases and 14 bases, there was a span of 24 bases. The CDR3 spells CASSQWIPPRETLYF. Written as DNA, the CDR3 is TGCGCCAGCAGCCAGTGGATTCCTCCCCGGGAAACCCTGTATTTT.

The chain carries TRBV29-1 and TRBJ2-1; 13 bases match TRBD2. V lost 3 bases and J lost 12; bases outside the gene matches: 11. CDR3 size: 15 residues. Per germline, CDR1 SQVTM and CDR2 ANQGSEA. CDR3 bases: TGCAGCGTTGACACTGGGACTAGCGGGATAGTTGGGCAGTTCTTC. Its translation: CSVDTGTSGIVGQFF.

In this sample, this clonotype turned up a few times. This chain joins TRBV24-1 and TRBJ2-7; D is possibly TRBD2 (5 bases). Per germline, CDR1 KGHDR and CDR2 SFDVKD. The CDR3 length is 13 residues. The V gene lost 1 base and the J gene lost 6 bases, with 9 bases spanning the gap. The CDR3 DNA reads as TGTGCCACCAGTGATTTAATCGAGGGCGAGCAGTACTTC. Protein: CATSDLIEGEQYF.

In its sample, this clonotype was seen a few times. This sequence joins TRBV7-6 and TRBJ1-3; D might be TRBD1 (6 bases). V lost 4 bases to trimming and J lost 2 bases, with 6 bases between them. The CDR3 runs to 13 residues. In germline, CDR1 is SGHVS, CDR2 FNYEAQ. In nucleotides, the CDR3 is TGTGCCAGCAGCTGGGGGCCTGGAAACACCATATATTTT. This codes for CASSWGPGNTIYF.

The DNA for the CDR3 is TGTGCCAGCAGTCATCCCGGGACCCCAGGCAACACCGGGGAGCTGTTTTTT. It is translated as CASSHPGTPGNTGELFF. The chain recombines TRBV12-3 or TRBV12-4 with TRBJ2-2; D tentatively reads TRBD1 or TRBD2 (5 bases each). The CDR3 runs 17 residues. Trimming took off 5 bases at V and 2 bases at J, with 18 bases between the two ends.

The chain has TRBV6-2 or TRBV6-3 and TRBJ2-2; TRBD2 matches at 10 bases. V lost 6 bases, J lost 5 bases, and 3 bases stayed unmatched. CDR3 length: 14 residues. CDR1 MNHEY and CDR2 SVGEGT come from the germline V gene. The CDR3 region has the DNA TGTGCCAGCAGGCCAGCGGGAGGGACCGGGGAGCTGTTTTTT. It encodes CASRPAGGTGELFF.

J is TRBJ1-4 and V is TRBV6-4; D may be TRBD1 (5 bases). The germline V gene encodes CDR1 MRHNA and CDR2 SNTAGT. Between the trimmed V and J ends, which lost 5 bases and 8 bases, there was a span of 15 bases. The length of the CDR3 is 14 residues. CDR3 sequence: CASSSGTQGEKLFF. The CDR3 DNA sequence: TGTGCCAGCAGTTCGGGGACCCAGGGAGAAAAACTGTTTTTT.

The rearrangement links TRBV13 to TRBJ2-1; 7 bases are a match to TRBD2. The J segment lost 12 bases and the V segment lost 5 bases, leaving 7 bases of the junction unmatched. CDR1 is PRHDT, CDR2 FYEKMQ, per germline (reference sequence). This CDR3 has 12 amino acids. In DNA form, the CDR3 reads TGTGCCAGCAGCAGAAAAGCGGGACGGCAGTTCTTC. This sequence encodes CASSRKAGRQFF.

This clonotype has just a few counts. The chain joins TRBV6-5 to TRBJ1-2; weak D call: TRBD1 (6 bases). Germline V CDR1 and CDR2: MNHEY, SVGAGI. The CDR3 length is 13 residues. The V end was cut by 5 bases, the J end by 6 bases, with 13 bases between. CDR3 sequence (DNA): TGTGCCAGCAGTCCCGACAGGTTCCATGGCTACACCTTC. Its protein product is CASSPDRFHGYTF.

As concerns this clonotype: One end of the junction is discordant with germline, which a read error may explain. The CDR3 DNA is TGTGCCAGCAGTTTACCGGGGGGGGGCTCCTACAATGATCAGTTCTTC. Translating gives CASSLPGGGSYNDQFF. The V gene is TRBV12-3 or TRBV12-4, the J gene TRBJ2-1; 8 bases agree with TRBD2. The CDR3 has 16 residues.

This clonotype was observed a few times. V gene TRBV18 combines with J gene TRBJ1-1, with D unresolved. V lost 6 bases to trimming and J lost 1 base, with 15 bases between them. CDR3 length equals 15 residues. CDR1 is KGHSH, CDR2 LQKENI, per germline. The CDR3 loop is CASSPGRAKNTEAFF. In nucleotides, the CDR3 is TGTGCCAGCTCCCCCGGGAGGGCCAAGAACACTGAAGCTTTCTTT.